This T cell receptor beta chain was sequenced in a study of blood T cell repertoires in COVID-19. Study background: From the United States, Italy and Spain came samples of acute and convalescent COVID-19.

This CDR3 region has 15 residues. V shed 2 bases and J shed 1 base, with 12 bases lying between them. Germline lookup yields CDR1 MNHEY and CDR2 SMNVEV (reference sequence). This clone was observed a single time. How the authors handled the data: Using reference gene primer amplification, nucleated cell counts were estimated. TCRdb keeps only in-frame clones here, not all; method: immunoSEQ multiplex PCR. V and J calls and clone size are as listed in that table; D and trimming were resolved from the DNA. The top ten hold roughly 7.9% of the sample, which has 110,000 or so clones, 70% to 80% seen once.

Material: peripheral blood. The chain uses TRBV27 and TRBJ2-7; D is perhaps TRBD2 (6 bases). The clonotype was recovered from a human donor in a cohort sampled during active COVID-19. CDR3 nucleotides: TGTGCCAGCAGTTTAGTGGGAGGCGTTTCCTACGAGCAGTACTTC. This gives the protein CASSLVGGVSYEQYF.